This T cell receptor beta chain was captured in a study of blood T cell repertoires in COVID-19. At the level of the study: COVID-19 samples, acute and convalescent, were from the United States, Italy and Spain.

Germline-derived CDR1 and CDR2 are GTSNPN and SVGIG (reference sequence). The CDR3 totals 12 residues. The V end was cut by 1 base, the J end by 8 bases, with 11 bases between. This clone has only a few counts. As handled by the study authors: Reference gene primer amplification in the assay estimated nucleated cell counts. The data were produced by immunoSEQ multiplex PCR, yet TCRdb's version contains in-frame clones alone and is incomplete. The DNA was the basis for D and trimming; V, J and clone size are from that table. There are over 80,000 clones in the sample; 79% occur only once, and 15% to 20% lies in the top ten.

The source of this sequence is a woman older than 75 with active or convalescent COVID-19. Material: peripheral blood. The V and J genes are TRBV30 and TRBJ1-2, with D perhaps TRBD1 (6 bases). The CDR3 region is CAWSDRERGYTF. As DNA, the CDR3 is TGTGCCTGGAGTGACAGGGAAAGGGGCTACACCTTC.